This is a list of T cell receptor beta chains from one sample in a study of T cells expressing NK-cell markers. Following a re-call of the 5' RACE reads, TCRdb has one entry per CDR3 protein and lacks DNA. This repertoire includes 500,000 or so distinct CDR3 sequences. Sample: blood T cells: a sorted CD56 or NKG2C T cell subset, CD4+ or CD8+ T cells, or bulk PBMC T cells (not recorded which). These receptors were collected from a man aged 18 to 29 in good health. Each CDR3 is given with its conserved first and last residue.

v_gene	j_gene	CDR3aa
TRBV6-4	TRBJ2-5	CASSRTSGSGETQYF
TRBV12-3/TRBV12-4	TRBJ1-2	CASSLGGRVANYGYTF
TRBV5-1	TRBJ2-2	CASFGLQDTGELFF
TRBV18	TRBJ2-7	CASSPKARGGFSYEQYF
TRBV27	TRBJ2-1	CASSSPGPFNEQFF
TRBV27	TRBJ2-1	CASRTMTGYNEQFF
TRBV27	TRBJ2-2	CASSLSSSIAGGRTGFTGELFF
TRBV7-8	TRBJ2-3	CASSLEIPDTQYF
TRBV4-3	TRBJ2-1	CASSQDPTGTDYNEQFF
TRBV7-2	TRBJ2-7	CASSHGADGYEQYF
TRBV5-5	TRBJ2-2	CASSLLQFTGELFF
TRBV27	TRBJ2-7	CASSLSIHGQGAYEQYF
TRBV15	TRBJ2-2	CATRTGMVGELFF
TRBV20-1	TRBJ2-4	CSAARRDSKNIQYF
TRBV7-2	TRBJ2-7	CASSLVGSSWEQYF
TRBV12-3/TRBV12-4	TRBJ1-3	CASHSRGRGNTIYF
TRBV5-1	TRBJ2-1	CASRPGLAGGPGYNEQFF
TRBV7-9	TRBJ2-1	CASSLGPGLLAEQFF